A selection of T cell receptor beta chains follows, all from one sample in a study of untreated major depressive disorder. Libraries were prepared by immunoSEQ multiplex PCR; TCRdb keeps only in-frame clonotypes and omits some of them. The table has 23,000 or so clones, roughly nine tenths seen once. Sequencing was performed on CD4+ T cells from PBMCs. These receptors were obtained from a woman aged 25 to 39 with major depressive disorder. The conserved cysteine and the conserved F or W are not part of the CDR3 here. Fields, in order: J gene, V gene, CDR3 protein.

j_gene: TRBJ2-7
v_gene: TRBV5-1
CDR3aa: ASSPGLADTKAYEQY

j_gene: TRBJ2-3
v_gene: TRBV5-5
CDR3aa: ASSLRQAMMTQY

j_gene: TRBJ2-7
v_gene: TRBV2
CDR3aa: ASSEPYEQY

j_gene: TRBJ1-5
v_gene: TRBV12-1
CDR3aa: ASSFDNQPQH

j_gene: TRBJ2-1
v_gene: TRBV9
CDR3aa: ASSVSAGRGDEQF

j_gene: TRBJ1-1
v_gene: TRBV6-5
CDR3aa: ASSRTQNTEAF

j_gene: TRBJ2-6
v_gene: TRBV5-6
CDR3aa: ASSRSAGANVLT

j_gene: TRBJ2-4
v_gene: TRBV19
CDR3aa: ASSIPSSGLRNRVIQY

j_gene: TRBJ2-7
v_gene: TRBV7-2
CDR3aa: ASSLTGTVNYEQY

j_gene: TRBJ2-7
v_gene: TRBV7-9
CDR3aa: ASSLGLAGAYEQY

j_gene: TRBJ2-7
v_gene: TRBV7-2
CDR3aa: ASSFSYEQY

j_gene: TRBJ2-5
v_gene: TRBV11-3
CDR3aa: ASSGRGAPAQETQY